This T cell receptor beta chain was documented in a study of T cell responses to AZD1222 COVID-19 vaccine. The study's findings and limits: Researchers report vaccine-associated CD4 TCRs spanning spike, with dominance at 160-218 and 743-854.

Some second doses came at about 4 weeks and others at about 12 weeks; these were pooled. The repertoire was sequenced with immunoSEQ multiplex PCR; TCRdb's copy has only in-frame clones and lacks some. The sample has about 42,000 clones; about 91% are singletons. A word on this clone: Its antigen is unknown.

Germline values: CDR1 LGHNT, CDR2 FRNRAP. V lost 3 bases and J lost 5, with 8 bases in between. The CDR3 loop spans 13 amino acids. The specimen comprised peripheral blood, sampled 28 days after the second AZD1222 dose. The chain is built from TRBV12-5 and TRBJ1-5; D is ambiguous. The TCR originated in an adult who received the AZD1222 COVID-19 vaccine. For the CDR3, the DNA is TGTGCTAGTGGTTTTCAGCAAGATCAGCCCCAGCATTTT. This encodes CASGFQQDQPQHF.